This entry features one T cell receptor (beta chain) sequence. The antigen remains unidentified. The data were taken from a study of T cell repertoires in cytomegalovirus infection. On the study more broadly: Recently described HLA-C-restricted plus well-studied HLA-B-restricted CMV epitopes were used. Public TCR beta signature analysis indicated the presence of both CMV infection and matching HLA type. Study-level results: CMV-specific TCR beta clonotypes restricted by HLA-C dominated the ex vivo response.

TCRdb itself ran the reads through MiXCR, one entry per CDR3 protein. The table records some 500,000 distinct CDR3 sequences, about 33% of them present only once. Germline V gives CDR1 MGHDK, CDR2 SYGVNS. The CDR3 sequence is 13 residues long. The clonotype comes from a human donor in good health (CMV status not recorded). Some clones in this sample may be carry-over from other donors' samples. This specimen was cultured PBMCs, taken from culture after CMV antigen stimulation. V usage is TRBV25-1 and J usage is TRBJ1-4; tentatively, D is TRBD1 (5 bases). CDR3 protein: CADVGRINEKLFF. The CDR3 bases are TGTGCTGACGTGGGACGGATTAATGAAAAACTGTTTTTT.